This T cell receptor beta chain stems from a study of T cell repertoires in cytomegalovirus infection. Looking at the study overall: Both recently identified HLA-C-restricted and well-studied HLA-B-restricted CMV epitopes were used in the study. Indications of both CMV infection and matching HLA type were provided by public TCR beta signatures. Study-level points and caveats: People with CMV and the relevant HLA were identified by cumulative public TCR beta family frequency. HLA-C-restricted TCR beta clonotypes specific for CMV led the ex vivo response.

TCRdb processed the reads anew with MiXCR; each CDR3 protein has one entry. The table lists under 95,000 distinct CDR3 sequences, under 55% of them singletons. Worth noting for this clonotype: Its antigen is unidentified.

V dropped 5 bases and J dropped 1; count of bases not matched to a gene: 4. The CDR3 runs to 14 residues. The V gene's germline CDR1 is SEHNR and CDR2 FQNEAQ (reference sequence). The source of this sequence is a human donor in good health (CMV status not recorded). Some clones in this sample may be carry-over from other donors' samples. The material was CD8+ T cells from cultured PBMCs, obtained from culture after CMV antigen stimulation. This sequence joins TRBV7-9 and TRBJ1-1; 7 positions agree with TRBD1. The CDR3 sequence is CASSQTGKNTEAFF. The CDR3 bases are TGTGCCAGCAGCCAGACAGGGAAGAACACTGAAGCTTTCTTT.